This record covers a single T cell receptor beta chain. What it binds is not known. Germline and junction disagree at one end, which may indicate a read error. Each CDR3 protein is one row after TCRdb ran MiXCR on the multiplex PCR reads. Counted here are 200,000 or so distinct CDR3 sequences, roughly 31% occurring once; the ten biggest clones make up 4% to 4.5%. The lymph nodes were axillary draining lymph nodes from breast cancer patients. The data stem from a study of breast tumors, draining lymph nodes, adjacent tissues. Findings of the study overall: Data fit most tumor T cells coming from lymph node, expanding in tumor. Tumor T cell lymph node origin was a supported hypothesis, not proven. Luminal-like breast cancer showed significantly greater tumor-nontumor repertoire similarity than basal-like breast cancer did. Tumor repertoires ranked between lymph nodes and nontumor tissue in diversity, with V and J gene preferences.

Looked up from germline, CDR1 is LNHNV and CDR2 is YYDKDF (reference sequence). The CDR3 loop spans 14 amino acids. This TCR came from a female donor with breast cancer. Some clones in this sample may be carry-over from other donors' samples. The genes are TRBV15 and TRBJ1-2, with a tentative D call TRBD1 (5 bases). The sample consisted of axillary lymph node tissue. CDR3 coding DNA: TGTGCCACCAGCAGAGTTGCGGGGCATTATGGGTTACCCTTC. Protein: CATSRVAGHYGLPF.